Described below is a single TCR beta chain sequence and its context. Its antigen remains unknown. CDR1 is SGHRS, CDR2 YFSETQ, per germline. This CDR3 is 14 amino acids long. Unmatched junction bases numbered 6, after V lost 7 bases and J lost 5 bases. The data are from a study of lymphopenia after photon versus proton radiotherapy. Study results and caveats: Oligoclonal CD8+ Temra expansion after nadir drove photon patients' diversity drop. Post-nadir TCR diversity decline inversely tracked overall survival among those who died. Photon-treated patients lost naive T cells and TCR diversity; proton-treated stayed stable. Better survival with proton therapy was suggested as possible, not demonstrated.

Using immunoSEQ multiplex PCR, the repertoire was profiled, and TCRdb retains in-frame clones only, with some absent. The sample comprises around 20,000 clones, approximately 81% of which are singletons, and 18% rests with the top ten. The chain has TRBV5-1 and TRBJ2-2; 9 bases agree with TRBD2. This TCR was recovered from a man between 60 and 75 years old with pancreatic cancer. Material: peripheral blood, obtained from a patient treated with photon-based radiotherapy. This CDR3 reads CASEGLAGTGELFF. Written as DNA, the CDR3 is TGCGCCAGCGAGGGACTAGCCGGAACCGGGGAGCTGTTTTTT.